A single sample gave rise to the 3 T cell receptor beta chains below, sequenced in a study of follicular helper T cells after annual influenza vaccination. Data came from immunoSEQ multiplex PCR; TCRdb stores just in-frame clones and leaves some out. Among some 7,000 clones listed, almost 85% were seen once. This sample's time point: 2015-2016 season, 7 days after influenza vaccination. The source was CXCR5- memory CD4+ T cells sorted from blood, collected 7 days after influenza vaccination. These receptors originate from an adult who received the influenza vaccine.

The chain employs TRBV28 and TRBJ1-3; possible D gene TRBD1, 5 bases. CDR3 length: 15 residues. Germline-derived CDR1 and CDR2 are MDHEN and SYDVKM. Between the trimmed V and J ends, which lost 1 base and 4 bases, there was a span of 11 bases. The CDR3 reads CASSLYRTWGNTIYF. The CDR3 DNA follows: TGTGCCAGCAGTTTATACCGGACATGGGGAAACACCATATATTTT.

This clone was seen just once. The rearrangement uses TRBV9 and TRBJ2-2; D not certain. CDR3 length equals 14 residues. The germline V gene encodes CDR1 SGDLS and CDR2 YYNGEE. Trimming removed 1 base at V and 1 base at J, with 5 bases between. This chain's CDR3 is CASSVSLNTGELFF. CDR3 DNA sequence: TGTGCCAGCAGCGTATCCTTGAACACCGGGGAGCTGTTTTTT.

The chain recombines TRBV28 with TRBJ2-7; 8 nucleotides match TRBD1. The J segment lost 1 base and the V segment lost 4 bases, leaving 6 bases of the junction unmatched. CDR3 size: 15 residues. Germline CDR1 is MDHEN and CDR2 is SYDVKM. The CDR3 region has the DNA TGTGCCAGCAGTTCCCCTTACAGGGGGTCCTACGAGCAGTACTTC. Translation: CASSSPYRGSYEQYF.